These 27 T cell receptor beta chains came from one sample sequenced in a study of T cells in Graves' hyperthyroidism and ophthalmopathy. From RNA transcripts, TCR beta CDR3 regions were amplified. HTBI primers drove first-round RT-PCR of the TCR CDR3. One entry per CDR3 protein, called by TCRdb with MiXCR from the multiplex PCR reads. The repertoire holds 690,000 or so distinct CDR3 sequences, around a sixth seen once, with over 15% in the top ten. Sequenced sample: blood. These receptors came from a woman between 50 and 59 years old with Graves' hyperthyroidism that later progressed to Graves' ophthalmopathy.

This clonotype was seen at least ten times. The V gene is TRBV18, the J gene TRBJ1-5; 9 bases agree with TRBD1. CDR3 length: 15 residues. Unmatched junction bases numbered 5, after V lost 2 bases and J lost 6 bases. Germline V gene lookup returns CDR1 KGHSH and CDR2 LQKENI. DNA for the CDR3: TGTGCCAGCTCACCATCGGGGACAGGGCCTCAGCCCCAGCATTTT. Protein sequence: CASSPSGTGPQPQHF.

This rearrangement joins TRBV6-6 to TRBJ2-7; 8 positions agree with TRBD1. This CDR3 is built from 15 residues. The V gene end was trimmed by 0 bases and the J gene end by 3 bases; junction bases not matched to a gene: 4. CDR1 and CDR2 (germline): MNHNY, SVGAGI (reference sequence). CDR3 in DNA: TGTGCCAGCAGTTACTCCGGGACAGGTTTCTACGAGCAGTACTTC. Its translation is CASSYSGTGFYEQYF.

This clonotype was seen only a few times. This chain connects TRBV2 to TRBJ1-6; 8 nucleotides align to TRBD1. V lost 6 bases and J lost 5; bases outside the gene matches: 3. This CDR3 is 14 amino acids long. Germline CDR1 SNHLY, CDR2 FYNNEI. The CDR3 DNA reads TGTGCCAGCAGCGGGACAGGCAATAATTCACCCCTCCACTTT. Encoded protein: CASSGTGNNSPLHF.

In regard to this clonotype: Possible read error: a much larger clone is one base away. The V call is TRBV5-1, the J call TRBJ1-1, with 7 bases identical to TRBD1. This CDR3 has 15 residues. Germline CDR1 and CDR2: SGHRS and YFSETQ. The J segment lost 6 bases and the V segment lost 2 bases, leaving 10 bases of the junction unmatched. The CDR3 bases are TGCGCCAGCAGCTTTACCGACAGGGCGGTCGCTGAAGCTTTCTTT. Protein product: CASSFTDRAVAEAFF.

In nucleotides, the CDR3 is TGTGCCAGCAGCCCAACGGGGGCGGGCGATCAGCCCCAGCATTTT. Amino acids: CASSPTGAGDQPQHF. This chain links TRBV28 with TRBJ1-5; tentatively, D is TRBD1 (6 bases). V shed 6 bases and J shed 5 bases, with 17 bases lying between them. Germline V gives CDR1 MDHEN, CDR2 SYDVKM. CDR3 length: 15 amino acids.

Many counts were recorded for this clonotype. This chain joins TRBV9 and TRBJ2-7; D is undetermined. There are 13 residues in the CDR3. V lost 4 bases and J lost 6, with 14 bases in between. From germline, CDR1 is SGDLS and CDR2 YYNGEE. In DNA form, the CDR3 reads TGTGCCAGCAGCACCTTTGTCGGGTCCGAGCAGTACTTC. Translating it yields CASSTFVGSEQYF. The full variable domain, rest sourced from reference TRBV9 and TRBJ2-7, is DSGVTQTPKHLITATGQRVTLRCSPRSGDLSVYWYQQSLDQGLQFLIQYYNGEERAKGNILERFSAQQFPDLHSELNLSSLELGDSALYFCASSTFVGSEQYFGPGTRLTVT.

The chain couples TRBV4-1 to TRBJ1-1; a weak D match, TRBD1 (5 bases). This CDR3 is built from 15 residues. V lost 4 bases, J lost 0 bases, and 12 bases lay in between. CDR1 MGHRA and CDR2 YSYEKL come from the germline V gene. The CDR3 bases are TGCGCCAGCAGCCCCGGGGCACGTCTGAACACTGAAGCTTTCTTT. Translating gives CASSPGARLNTEAFF.

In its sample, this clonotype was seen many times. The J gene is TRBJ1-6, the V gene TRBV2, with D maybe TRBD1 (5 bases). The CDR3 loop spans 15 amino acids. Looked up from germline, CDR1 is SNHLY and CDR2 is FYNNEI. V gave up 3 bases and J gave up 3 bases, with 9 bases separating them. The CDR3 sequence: CASSDATDYNSPLHF. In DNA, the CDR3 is TGTGCCAGCAGTGACGCGACAGACTATAATTCACCCCTCCACTTT.

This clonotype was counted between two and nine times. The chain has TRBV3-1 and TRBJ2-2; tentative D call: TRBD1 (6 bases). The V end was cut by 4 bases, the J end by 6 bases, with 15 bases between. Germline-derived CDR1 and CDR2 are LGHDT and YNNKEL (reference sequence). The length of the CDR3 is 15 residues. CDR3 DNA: TGTGCCAGCAGCCCCCCAGGGGTTATCGCCGGGGAGCTGTTTTTT. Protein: CASSPPGVIAGELFF.

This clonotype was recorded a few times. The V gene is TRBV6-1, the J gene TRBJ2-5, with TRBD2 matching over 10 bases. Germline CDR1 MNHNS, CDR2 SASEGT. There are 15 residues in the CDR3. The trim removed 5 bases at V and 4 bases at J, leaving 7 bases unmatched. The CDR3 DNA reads TGTGCCAGCAGTTCCACCGGACTAGCGGCAGAGACCCAGTACTTC. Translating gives CASSSTGLAAETQYF.

The chain's CDR3 is CATSGGTSGGRSYNEQFF. Written as DNA, the CDR3 is TGTGCCACCAGTGGGGGGACTAGCGGGGGCCGCTCCTACAATGAGCAGTTCTTC. The chain carries TRBV24-1 and TRBJ2-1; TRBD2 matches 14 bases. The CDR3 totals 18 residues. The V and J ends lost 5 bases and 0 bases, in that order; junction bases with no gene match: 5. The germline CDR1 and CDR2 sequences are KGHDR and SFDVKD.

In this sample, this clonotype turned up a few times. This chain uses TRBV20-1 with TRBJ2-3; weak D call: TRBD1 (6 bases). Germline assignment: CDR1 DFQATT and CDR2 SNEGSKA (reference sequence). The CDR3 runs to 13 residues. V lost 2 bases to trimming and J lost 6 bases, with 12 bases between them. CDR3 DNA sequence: TGCAGTGCTAGACCACAGGGAACCGATACGCAGTATTTT. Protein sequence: CSARPQGTDTQYF.

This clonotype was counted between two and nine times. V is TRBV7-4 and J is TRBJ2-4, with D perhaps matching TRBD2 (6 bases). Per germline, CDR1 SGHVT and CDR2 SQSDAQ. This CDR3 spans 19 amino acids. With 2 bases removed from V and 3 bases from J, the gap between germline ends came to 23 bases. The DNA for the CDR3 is TGTGCCAGCAGCTTATGTGTGCGGGATCCCGATTCTTTCAAAAACATTCAGTACTTC. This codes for CASSLCVRDPDSFKNIQYF.

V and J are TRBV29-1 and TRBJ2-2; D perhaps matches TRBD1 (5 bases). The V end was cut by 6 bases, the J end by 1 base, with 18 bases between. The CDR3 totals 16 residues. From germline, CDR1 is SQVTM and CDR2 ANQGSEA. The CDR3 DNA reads TGCAGCGTCAAAGGGGTGCCTCTACTGAACACCGGGGAGCTGTTTTTT. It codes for CSVKGVPLLNTGELFF.

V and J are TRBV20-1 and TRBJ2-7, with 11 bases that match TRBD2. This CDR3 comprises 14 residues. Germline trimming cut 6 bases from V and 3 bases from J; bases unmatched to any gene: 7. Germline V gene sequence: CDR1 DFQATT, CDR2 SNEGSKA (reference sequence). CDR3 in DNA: TGCAGTGCCAGAAGTACTAGCGGGGGCTACGAGCAGTACTTC. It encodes CSARSTSGGYEQYF.

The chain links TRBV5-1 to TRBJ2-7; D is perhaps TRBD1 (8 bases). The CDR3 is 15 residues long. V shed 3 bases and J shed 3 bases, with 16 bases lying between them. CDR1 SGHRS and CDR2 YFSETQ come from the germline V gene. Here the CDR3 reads CASSSGQGGSYEQYF. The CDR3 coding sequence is TGCGCCAGCAGCTCTGGACAGGGCGGGAGCTACGAGCAGTACTTC.

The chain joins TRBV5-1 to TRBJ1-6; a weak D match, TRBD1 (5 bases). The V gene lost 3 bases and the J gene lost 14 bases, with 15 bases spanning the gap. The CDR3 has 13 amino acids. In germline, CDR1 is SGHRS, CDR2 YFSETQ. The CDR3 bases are TGCGCCAGCAGCTCTGACAGCCTCTCGGCCCTCCACTTT. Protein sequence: CASSSDSLSALHF.

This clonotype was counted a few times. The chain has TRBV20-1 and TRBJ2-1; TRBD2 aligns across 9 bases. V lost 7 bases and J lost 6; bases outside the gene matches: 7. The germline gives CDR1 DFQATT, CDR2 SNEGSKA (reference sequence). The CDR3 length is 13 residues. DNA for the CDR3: TGCAGTGGGCTGGGACTAGCAGGCAATGAGCAGTTCTTC. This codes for CSGLGLAGNEQFF.

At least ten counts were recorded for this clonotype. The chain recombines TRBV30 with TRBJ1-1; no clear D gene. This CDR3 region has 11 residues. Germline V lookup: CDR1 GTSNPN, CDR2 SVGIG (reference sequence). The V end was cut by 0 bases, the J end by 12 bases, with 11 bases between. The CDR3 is CAWSVGQLTFF. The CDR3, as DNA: TGTGCCTGGAGTGTAGGTCAGTTGACTTTCTTT. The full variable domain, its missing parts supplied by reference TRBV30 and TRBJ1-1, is SQTIHQWPATLVQPVGSPLSLECTVEGTSNPNLYWYRQAAGRGLQLLFYSVGIGQISSEVPQNLSASRPQDRQFILSSKKLLLSDSGFYLCAWSVGQLTFFGQGTRLTVV.

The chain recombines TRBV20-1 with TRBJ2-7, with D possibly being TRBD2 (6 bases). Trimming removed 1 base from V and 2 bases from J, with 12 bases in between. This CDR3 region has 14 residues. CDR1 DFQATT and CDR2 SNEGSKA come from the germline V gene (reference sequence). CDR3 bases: TGCAGTGCTAGAGGGAGGGCAGCCCCCTACGAGCAGTACTTC. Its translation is CSARGRAAPYEQYF.

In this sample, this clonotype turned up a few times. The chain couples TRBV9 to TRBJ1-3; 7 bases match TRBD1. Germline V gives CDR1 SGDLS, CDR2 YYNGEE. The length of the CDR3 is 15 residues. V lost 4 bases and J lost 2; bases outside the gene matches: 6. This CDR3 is CASSTAGTAGNTIYF. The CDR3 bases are TGTGCCAGCAGCACAGCCGGGACAGCTGGAAACACCATATATTTT.

CDR3 DNA: TGTGCCAGCAGCGCACTCGACCGAGCCTACGAGCAGTACTTC. Protein: CASSALDRAYEQYF. This rearrangement joins TRBV9 to TRBJ2-7; D gene ambiguous. Deletions cut 3 bases from V and 2 bases from J, with 12 bases between. The CDR3 has 14 residues. In germline, CDR1 is SGDLS, CDR2 YYNGEE.

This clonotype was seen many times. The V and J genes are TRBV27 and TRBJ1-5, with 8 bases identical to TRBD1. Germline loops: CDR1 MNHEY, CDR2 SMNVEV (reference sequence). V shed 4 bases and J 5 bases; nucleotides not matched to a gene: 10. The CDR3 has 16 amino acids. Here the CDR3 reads CASSSSGQGGHQPQHF. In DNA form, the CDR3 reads TGTGCCAGCAGTTCCTCCGGACAGGGTGGGCATCAGCCCCAGCATTTT.

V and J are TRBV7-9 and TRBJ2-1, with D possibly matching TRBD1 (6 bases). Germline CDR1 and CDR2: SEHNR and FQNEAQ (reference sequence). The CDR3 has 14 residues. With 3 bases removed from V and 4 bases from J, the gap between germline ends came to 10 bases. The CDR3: CASSLLQGYNEQFF. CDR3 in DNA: TGTGCCAGCAGCTTGCTACAGGGATACAATGAGCAGTTCTTC.

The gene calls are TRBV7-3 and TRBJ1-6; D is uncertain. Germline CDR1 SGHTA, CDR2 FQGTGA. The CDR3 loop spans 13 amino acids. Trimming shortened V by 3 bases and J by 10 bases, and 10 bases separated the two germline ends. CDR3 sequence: CASSFSEKSPLHF. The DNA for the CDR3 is TGTGCCAGCAGCTTCTCCGAGAAGTCACCCCTCCACTTT.

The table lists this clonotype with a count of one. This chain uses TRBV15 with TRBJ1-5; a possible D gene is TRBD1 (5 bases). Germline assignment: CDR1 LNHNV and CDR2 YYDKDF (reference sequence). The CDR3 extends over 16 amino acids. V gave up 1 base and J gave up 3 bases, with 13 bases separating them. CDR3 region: CATSRGGTGNNQPQHF. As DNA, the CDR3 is TGTGCCACCAGCAGAGGGGGGACTGGAAACAATCAGCCCCAGCATTTT.

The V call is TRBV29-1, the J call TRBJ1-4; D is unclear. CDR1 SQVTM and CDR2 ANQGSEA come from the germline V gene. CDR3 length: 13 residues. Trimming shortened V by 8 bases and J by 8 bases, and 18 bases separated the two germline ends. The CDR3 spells CSFSRLQGEKLFF. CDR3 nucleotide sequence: TGCAGCTTCAGTCGGCTCCAAGGGGAAAAACTGTTTTTT.